The 21 T cell receptor beta chains listed next were all sequenced from one sample in a study of blood T cell repertoires in COVID-19 (dated by TCRdb to about 2020). The method was the immunoSEQ multiplex PCR assay. Sourced from immuneACCESS, this table was stored by TCRdb with only in-frame sequences that have V and J called. A share of the clones is absent; for the studies checked, an unresolved V gene accounts for under half, and the remainder has no known explanation. This sample holds 100,000 to 150,000 clones; around 88% were observed only once. 4.3% of the sample rests with the top ten. The sample comprised peripheral blood. The receptors were sampled from a man between 60 and 70 years old with COVID-19, enrolled during active disease.

The chain is built from TRBV27 and TRBJ1-2; maybe TRBD1 (5 bases). CDR1 MNHEY and CDR2 SMNVEV come from the germline V gene (reference sequence). The V and J ends lost 5 bases and 6 bases respectively, with 13 bases between them. This CDR3 region has 13 residues. CDR3 DNA sequence: TGTGCCAGCAGTCCTGGTTTAGGGGATGGCTACACCTTC. It encodes CASSPGLGDGYTF.

V is TRBV5-1 and J is TRBJ2-5; D possibly corresponds to TRBD1 (5 bases). The germline V gene encodes CDR1 SGHRS and CDR2 YFSETQ. V was cut by 4 bases and J by 3 bases, with 16 bases left in between. CDR3 length equals 15 residues. The DNA of the CDR3 is TGCGCCAGCAGCAACACAGGTTTAAGAGAAGAGACCCAGTACTTC. As protein: CASSNTGLREETQYF.

The chain recombines TRBV6-5 with TRBJ1-4, with TRBD1 identical over 8 bases. CDR3 length: 15 amino acids. The germline CDR1 and CDR2 sequences are MNHEY and SVGAGI. The ends lost 2 bases at V and 7 bases at J; junction bases unmatched: 6. Written as DNA, the CDR3 is TGTGCCAGCAGTTACCTTGGACAGGGTGGTGAAAAACTGTTTTTT. Its translation: CASSYLGQGGEKLFF.

The genes are TRBV11-3 and TRBJ2-2; D gene uncertain. The germline CDR1 and CDR2 sequences are SGHNT and YENEEA. This CDR3 is built from 12 residues. V was cut by 5 bases and J by 6 bases, with 7 bases left in between. CDR3 nucleotides: TGTGCCAGCAGCCCCTCAGCCGGGGAGCTGTTTTTT. Its translation: CASSPSAGELFF.

The CDR3 region is CASSPPTGPEGAFF. The CDR3 region has the DNA TGTGCCAGCTCACCACCGACAGGCCCAGAGGGAGCTTTCTTT. The gene calls are TRBV18 and TRBJ1-1; possible D gene TRBD1, 6 bases. The CDR3 sequence is 14 residues long. CDR1 is KGHSH and CDR2 is LQKENI in the germline V gene. V was pared by 0 bases and J by 10 bases, with 15 bases between. Looking up the rest from reference TRBV18 and TRBJ1-1 gives the full variable domain: NAGVMQNPRHLVRRRGQEARLRCSPMKGHSHVYWYRQLPEEGLKFMVYLQKENIIDESGMPKERFSAEFPKEGPSILRIQQVVRGDSAAYFCASSPPTGPEGAFFGQGTRLTVV.

The rearrangement uses TRBV5-4 and TRBJ2-3; a possible D gene is TRBD2 (7 bases). There are 15 residues in the CDR3. Germline lookup yields CDR1 SGHNT and CDR2 YYREEE (reference sequence). Trimming left V 4 bases short and J 4 bases short, with 16 bases between. CDR3 region: CASSVPGRGSDTQYF. The CDR3 DNA reads as TGTGCCAGCAGCGTTCCGGGGAGGGGGTCAGATACGCAGTATTTT.

The V and J genes are TRBV6-5 and TRBJ1-2; possibly TRBD1 for D (6 bases). Looked up from germline, CDR1 is MNHEY and CDR2 is SVGAGI. The CDR3 contains 14 residues. V gave up 6 bases and J gave up 8 bases, with 19 bases separating them. CDR3 protein: CASSNPGGLGGYTF. Here the CDR3 DNA reads TGTGCCAGCAGCAACCCGGGGGGGCTGGGCGGCTACACCTTC.

The chain uses TRBV3-1 (or the pseudogene TRBV3-2) and TRBJ1-5, with D perhaps matching TRBD1 (6 bases). This CDR3 is built from 15 residues. Trimming pared 1 base from V and 0 bases from J, leaving 7 bases between. The germline CDR1 and CDR2 sequences are LGHDT and YNNKEL (reference sequence). CDR3 nucleotide sequence: TGTGCCAGCAGCCAAGGGACAGTTAGCAATCAGCCCCAGCATTTT. Translating it yields CASSQGTVSNQPQHF.

The chain links TRBV28 to TRBJ1-3; 11 bases agree with TRBD1. This CDR3 is 16 amino acids long. J was trimmed by 0 bases and V by 4 bases; bases with no gene match: 2. CDR1 is MDHEN and CDR2 is SYDVKM in the germline V gene. The CDR3 DNA follows: TGTGCCAGCAGTTCGGGACAGGGGGTCTCTGGAAACACCATATATTTT. Its translation: CASSSGQGVSGNTIYF.

This rearrangement joins TRBV12-3 or TRBV12-4 to TRBJ2-5; tentatively, D is TRBD1 (6 bases). Trimming removed 1 base from V and 7 bases from J, with 10 bases in between. This CDR3 is 13 amino acids long. This CDR3 reads CASSLGRGGTQYF. The CDR3 region has the DNA TGTGCCAGCAGTTTAGGCAGAGGGGGGACCCAGTACTTC.

The chain couples TRBV3-1 (or the pseudogene TRBV3-2) to TRBJ2-5, with 13 bases fitting TRBD2. Germline V gene lookup returns CDR1 LGHDT and CDR2 YNNKEL (reference sequence). The CDR3 extends over 15 amino acids. V lost 2 bases and J lost 9; bases outside the gene matches: 6. The DNA of the CDR3 is TGTGCCAGCAGCCAACAACTAGCGGGGGGGCAGTCCCAGTACTTC. The encoded protein is CASSQQLAGGQSQYF.

This clone was counted once. This sequence joins TRBV5-5 and TRBJ1-3, with D hard to call. This CDR3 is 13 amino acids long. V lost 2 bases and J 8 bases, leaving 11 bases between the germline ends. The V gene's germline CDR1 is SGHKS and CDR2 YYEKEE (reference sequence). The CDR3, as DNA: TGTGCCAGCAGCTTTCGTCGAGCGGACACCATATATTTT. This codes for CASSFRRADTIYF. The full variable domain, rest sourced from reference TRBV5-5 and TRBJ1-3, is DAGVTQSPTHLIKTRGQQVTLRCSPISGHKSVSWYQQVLGQGPQFIFQYYEKEERGRGNFPDRFSARQFPNYSSELNVNALLLGDSALYLCASSFRRADTIYFGEGSWLTVV.

The genes are TRBV5-4 and TRBJ1-4, with D possibly being TRBD1 (6 bases). CDR1 and CDR2 from the germline V gene are SGHNT and YYREEE (reference sequence). The V gene lost 4 bases and the J gene lost 7 bases, with 17 bases spanning the gap. CDR3 length: 15 residues. Written as DNA, the CDR3 is TGTGCCAGCAGCGAACAGGGCGGTCTTGGTGAAAAACTGTTTTTT. Translating gives CASSEQGGLGEKLFF.

V gene TRBV29-1 combines with J gene TRBJ2-1, with TRBD2 as a possible D gene (5 bases). The V and J ends lost 7 bases and 4 bases respectively, with 11 bases between them. The germline V gene has CDR1 SQVTM and CDR2 ANQGSEA. The CDR3 loop spans 12 amino acids. CDR3 DNA: TGCAGCGCCGGTCAGCGGTACAATGAGCAGTTCTTC. It yields the protein CSAGQRYNEQFF.

This clone has just one count. The chain uses TRBV27 and TRBJ2-7, with D maybe TRBD2 (5 bases). CDR3 length: 16 residues. Per germline, CDR1 MNHEY and CDR2 SMNVEV (reference sequence). Deletions cut 1 base from V and 0 bases from J, with 13 bases between. The CDR3 DNA reads as TGTGCCAGCAGTTTATTGGGCGGGTTCAACTCCTACGAGCAGTACTTC. Encoded protein: CASSLLGGFNSYEQYF.

The chain employs TRBV6-5 and TRBJ2-7; D call uncertain. Deletions cut 5 bases from V and 0 bases from J, with 11 bases between. The CDR3 is 14 amino acids. Germline CDR1 MNHEY, CDR2 SVGAGI. The CDR3 region is CASSPTTYSYEQYF. CDR3 nucleotide sequence: TGTGCCAGCAGTCCGACGACTTACTCCTACGAGCAGTACTTC.

The J gene is TRBJ2-5, the V gene TRBV3-1 (or the pseudogene TRBV3-2), with D maybe TRBD2 (6 bases). Germline V CDR1 and CDR2: LGHDT, YNNKEL (reference sequence). This CDR3 spans 16 amino acids. Trimming removed 0 bases at V and 0 bases at J, with 11 bases between. CDR3 coding DNA: TGTGCCAGCAGCCAAGATTTGAGGGACTACCAAGAGACCCAGTACTTC. Translated, it gives CASSQDLRDYQETQYF.

This clone was seen only once. The chain carries TRBV5-1 and TRBJ2-7, with a weak D call TRBD1 (7 bases). The CDR3 runs 16 residues. Trimming stripped 4 bases from V and 8 bases from J, with 25 bases between. Germline V gives CDR1 SGHRS, CDR2 YFSETQ. CDR3 sequence: CASSQRSTGTGGKQYF. CDR3 nucleotide sequence: TGCGCCAGCAGCCAACGCTCGACAGGGACTGGAGGGAAGCAGTACTTC.

The genes are TRBV2 and TRBJ2-5, with D perhaps matching TRBD2 (5 bases). CDR3 size: 14 residues. CDR1 and CDR2 (germline): SNHLY, FYNNEI. Trimming removed 4 bases from V and 5 bases from J, with 14 bases in between. This CDR3 reads CASSVSTRGETQYF. The CDR3 nucleotides read TGTGCCAGCAGTGTTTCCACACGAGGGGAGACCCAGTACTTC.

This chain joins TRBV6-5 and TRBJ1-4; D is undetermined. Trimming cost V 4 bases and J 7 bases, with 10 bases left between them. The CDR3 extends over 13 amino acids. Germline lookup yields CDR1 MNHEY and CDR2 SVGAGI. The CDR3 bases are TGTGCCAGCAGTTTTCAGGAGGGTGAAAAACTGTTTTTT. Protein sequence: CASSFQEGEKLFF.

The rearrangement uses TRBV4-1 and TRBJ1-6; 7 nucleotides match TRBD1. CDR1 MGHRA and CDR2 YSYEKL come from the germline V gene. V lost 0 bases to trimming and J lost 5 bases; unmatched junction nucleotides: 7. The CDR3 contains 17 residues. The CDR3 spells CASSQERQGLDNSPLHF. CDR3 nucleotides: TGCGCCAGCAGCCAAGAGAGACAGGGCTTAGATAATTCACCCCTCCACTTT.